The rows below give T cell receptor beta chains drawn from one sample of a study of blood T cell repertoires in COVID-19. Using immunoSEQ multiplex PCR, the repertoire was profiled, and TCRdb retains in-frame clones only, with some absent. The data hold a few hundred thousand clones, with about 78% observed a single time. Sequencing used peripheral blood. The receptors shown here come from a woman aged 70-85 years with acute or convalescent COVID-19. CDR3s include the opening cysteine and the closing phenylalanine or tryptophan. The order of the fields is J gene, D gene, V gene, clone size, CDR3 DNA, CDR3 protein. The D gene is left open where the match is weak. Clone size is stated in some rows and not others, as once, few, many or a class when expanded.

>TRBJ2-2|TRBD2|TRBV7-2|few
TGTGCCAGCTCTAGCGGGGGGGGACGGAGAGGGACCGGGGAGCTGTTTTTT
CASSSGGGRRGTGELFF
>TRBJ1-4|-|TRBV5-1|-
TGCGCCAGCAGCCCCGAAAGTCTCCTAAATGAAAAACTGTTTTTT
CASSPESLLNEKLFF
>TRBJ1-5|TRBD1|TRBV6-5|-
TGTGCCAGCGGGACAGACTATAGCAATCAGCCCCAGCATTTT
CASGTDYSNQPQHF
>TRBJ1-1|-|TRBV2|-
TGTGCCAGTTCCAAGAACGGGAACACTGAAGCTTTCTTT
CASSKNGNTEAFF
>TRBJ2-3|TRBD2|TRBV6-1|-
TGTGCCAGCAGTGAAGCGGGACTAGCGGGGCCGGATACGCAGTATTTT
CASSEAGLAGPDTQYF
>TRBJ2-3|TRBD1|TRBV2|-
TGTGCCAGCAGCCAATTGGGACAGGGCTCCACAGATACGCAGTATTTT
CASSQLGQGSTDTQYF
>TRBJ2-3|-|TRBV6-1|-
TGTGCCACCACCGGGGGCACAGATACGCAGTATTTT
CATTGGTDTQYF
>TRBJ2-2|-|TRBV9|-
TGTGCCAGCAGCGGGGCGACGAACACCGGGGAGCTGTTTTTT
CASSGATNTGELFF
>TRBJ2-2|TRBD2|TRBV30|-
TGTGCCTTAACAAGCGGGGATCTCAACACCGGGGAGCTGTTTTTT
CALTSGDLNTGELFF
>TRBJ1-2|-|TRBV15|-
TGTGCCACCAGCAGACCTTGGCAACCGGGGGGCTACACCTTC
CATSRPWQPGGYTF
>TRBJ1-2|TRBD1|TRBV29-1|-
TGCAGCGTTATGCATCAGGGGGCCGGCTATGGCTACACCTTC
CSVMHQGAGYGYTF
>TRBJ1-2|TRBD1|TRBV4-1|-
TGCGCCAGCAGCCTTGGGACAGGGAACGGCTACACCTTC
CASSLGTGNGYTF
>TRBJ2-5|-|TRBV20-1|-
TGCAGTGCTGATCAGAAGACCCAGTACTTC
CSADQKTQYF
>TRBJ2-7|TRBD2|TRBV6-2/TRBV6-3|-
TGTGCCAGCAGTTACCGCCCTAGCGGGGGATCTGAGCAGTACTTC
CASSYRPSGGSEQYF
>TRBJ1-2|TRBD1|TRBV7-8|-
TGTGCCAGCAGCCCCTCGGGACAGGGCCTCTATGGCTACACCTTC
CASSPSGQGLYGYTF
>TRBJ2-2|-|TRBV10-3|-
TGTGCCATCAGTGCCACCGGCCCCGGACTCCCTGAAAGGCTGTTTTTT
CAISATGPGLPERLFF
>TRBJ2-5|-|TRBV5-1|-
TGCGCCAGCAGCCCCCGGGGAGCGGCGAGCCCCGAGACCCAGTACTTC
CASSPRGAASPETQYF
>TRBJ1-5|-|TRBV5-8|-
TGTGCCAGCAGCTCCCAAACGGCGGCGAATCAGCCCCAGCATTTT
CASSSQTAANQPQHF
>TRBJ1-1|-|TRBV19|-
TGTGCCAGTAGTAGCGGGGGGGAGAACACTGAAGCTTTCTTT
CASSSGGENTEAFF
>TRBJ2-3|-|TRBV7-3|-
TGTGCCAGCAGCTTAACGATCAGCGGGACAGATACGCAGTATTTT
CASSLTISGTDTQYF
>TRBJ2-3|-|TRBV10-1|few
TGCGCCAGCAGTGAGTCAAGCGGAGGGCTCGTAGATACGCAGTATTTT
CASSESSGGLVDTQYF
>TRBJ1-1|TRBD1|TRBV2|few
TGTGCCAGGGGTCAGGGGGGCACTGAAGCTTTCTTT
CARGQGGTEAFF
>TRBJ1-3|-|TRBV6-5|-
TGTGCCAGCAGTACATTAGGACAGGGAAACACCATATATTTT
CASSTLGQGNTIYF
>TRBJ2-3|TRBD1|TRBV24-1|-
TGTGCCACCAGTGATATACCGGGACAGCCCTCACCAGATACGCAGTATTTT
CATSDIPGQPSPDTQYF
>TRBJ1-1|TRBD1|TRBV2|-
TGTGCCAGCAGCGGACTACAGGGGTACACTGAAGCTTTCTTT
CASSGLQGYTEAFF
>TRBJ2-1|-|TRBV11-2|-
TGTGCCAGCGGTGCGGGGGCAGGGTACAATGAGCAGTTCTTC
CASGAGAGYNEQFF
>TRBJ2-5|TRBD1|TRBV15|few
TGTGCCACCAGAGAACGGACAGGGAGGGAGACCCAGTACTTC
CATRERTGRETQYF
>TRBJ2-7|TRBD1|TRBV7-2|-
TGTGCCAGCAGCTCTGTCGGGACAGATCCCTACGAGCAGTACTTC
CASSSVGTDPYEQYF
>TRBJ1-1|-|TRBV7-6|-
TGTGCCAGCAGCTTAGATAAGAACACTGAAGCTTTCTTT
CASSLDKNTEAFF
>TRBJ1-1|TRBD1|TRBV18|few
TGTGCCAGCTCACCGCGGCAGGGGGACCCCACTGAAGCTTTCTTT
CASSPRQGDPTEAFF
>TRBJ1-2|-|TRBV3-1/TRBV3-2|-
TGTGCCAGCAGCCTCAAACAAGGACAGAGTTATGGCTACACCTTC
CASSLKQGQSYGYTF
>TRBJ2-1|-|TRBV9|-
TGTGCCAGCAGCGTAGGGCTTAGGGGCGACAATGAGCAGTTCTTC
CASSVGLRGDNEQFF
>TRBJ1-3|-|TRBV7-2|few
TGTGCCAGCAGTACCGCGCCGGGGACTGGAAACACCATATATTTT
CASSTAPGTGNTIYF